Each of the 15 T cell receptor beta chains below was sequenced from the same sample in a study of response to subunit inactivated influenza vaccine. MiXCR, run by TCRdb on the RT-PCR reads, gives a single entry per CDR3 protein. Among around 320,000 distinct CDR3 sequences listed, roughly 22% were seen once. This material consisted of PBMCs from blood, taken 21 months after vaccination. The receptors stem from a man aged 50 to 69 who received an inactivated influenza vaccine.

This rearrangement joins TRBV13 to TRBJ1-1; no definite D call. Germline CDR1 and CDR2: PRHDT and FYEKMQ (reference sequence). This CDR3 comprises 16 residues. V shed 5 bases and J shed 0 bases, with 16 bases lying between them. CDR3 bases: TGTGCCAGCAGCCCACCTTGGGTGAGGATGAACACTGAAGCTTTCTTT. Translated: CASSPPWVRMNTEAFF.

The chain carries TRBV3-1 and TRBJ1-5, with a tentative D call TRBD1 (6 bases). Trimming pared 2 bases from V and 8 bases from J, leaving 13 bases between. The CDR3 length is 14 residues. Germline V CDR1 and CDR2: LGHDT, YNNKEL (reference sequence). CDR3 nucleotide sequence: TGTGCCAGCAGCCAAACAGGGTGGGGTAAGCCCCAGCATTTT. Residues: CASSQTGWGKPQHF.

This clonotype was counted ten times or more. The CDR3 is CSARSLDREGRNTEAFF. The CDR3 nucleotides read TGCAGTGCTAGATCGCTCGACAGGGAAGGTCGGAACACTGAAGCTTTCTTT. This chain uses TRBV20-1 with TRBJ1-1, with 7 bases matching TRBD1. Germline CDR1 is DFQATT and CDR2 is SNEGSKA (reference sequence). CDR3 length equals 17 residues. The trim removed 2 bases at V and 1 base at J, leaving 13 bases unmatched.

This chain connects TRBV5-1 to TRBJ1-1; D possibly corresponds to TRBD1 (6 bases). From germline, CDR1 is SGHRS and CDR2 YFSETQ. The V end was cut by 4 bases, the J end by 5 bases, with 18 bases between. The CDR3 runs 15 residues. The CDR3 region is CASSTTFGGWTEAFF. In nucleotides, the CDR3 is TGCGCCAGCAGCACAACCTTCGGGGGCTGGACTGAAGCTTTCTTT.

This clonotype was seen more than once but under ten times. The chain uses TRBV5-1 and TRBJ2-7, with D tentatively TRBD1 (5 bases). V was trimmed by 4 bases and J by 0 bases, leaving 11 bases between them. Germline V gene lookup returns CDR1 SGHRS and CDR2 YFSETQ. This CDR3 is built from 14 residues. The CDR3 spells CASSEGVGSYEQYF. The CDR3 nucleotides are TGCGCCAGCAGCGAAGGGGTCGGCTCCTACGAGCAGTACTTC. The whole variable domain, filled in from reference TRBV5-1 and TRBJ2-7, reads KAGVTQTPRYLIKTRGQQVTLSCSPISGHRSVSWYQQTPGQGLQFLFEYFSETQRNKGNFPGRFSGRQFSNSRSEMNVSTLELGDSALYLCASSEGVGSYEQYFGPGTRLTVT.

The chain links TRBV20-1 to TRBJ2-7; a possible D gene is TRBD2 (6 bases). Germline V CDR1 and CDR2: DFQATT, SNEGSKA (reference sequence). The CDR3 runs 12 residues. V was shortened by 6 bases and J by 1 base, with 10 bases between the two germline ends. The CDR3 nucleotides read TGCAGTGCACCCGGACTATCCTACGAGCAGTACTTC. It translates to CSAPGLSYEQYF.

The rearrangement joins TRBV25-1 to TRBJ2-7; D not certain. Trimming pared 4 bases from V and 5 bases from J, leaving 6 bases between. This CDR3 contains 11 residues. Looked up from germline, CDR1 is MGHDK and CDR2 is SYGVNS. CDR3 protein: CASSAYDEQYF. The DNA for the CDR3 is TGTGCCAGCAGTGCTTACGACGAGCAGTACTTC.

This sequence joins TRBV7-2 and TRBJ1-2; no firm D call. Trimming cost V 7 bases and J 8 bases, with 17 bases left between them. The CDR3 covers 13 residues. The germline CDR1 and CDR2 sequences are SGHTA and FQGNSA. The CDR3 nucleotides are TGTGCCAGCACCAATTCCCGGCGGTGGGGCTACACCTTC. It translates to CASTNSRRWGYTF.

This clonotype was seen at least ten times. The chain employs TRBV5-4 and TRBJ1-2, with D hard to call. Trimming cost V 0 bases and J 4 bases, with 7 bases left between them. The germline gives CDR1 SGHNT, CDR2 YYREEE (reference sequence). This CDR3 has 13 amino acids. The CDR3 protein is CASSLVTSYGYTF. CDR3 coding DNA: TGTGCCAGCAGCTTGGTAACGTCCTATGGCTACACCTTC. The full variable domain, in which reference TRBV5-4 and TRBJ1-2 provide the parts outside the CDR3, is ETGVTQSPTHLIKTRGQQVTLRCSSQSGHNTVSWYQQALGQGPQFIFQYYREEENGRGNFPPRFSGLQFPNYSSELNVNALELDDSALYLCASSLVTSYGYTFGSGTRLTVV.

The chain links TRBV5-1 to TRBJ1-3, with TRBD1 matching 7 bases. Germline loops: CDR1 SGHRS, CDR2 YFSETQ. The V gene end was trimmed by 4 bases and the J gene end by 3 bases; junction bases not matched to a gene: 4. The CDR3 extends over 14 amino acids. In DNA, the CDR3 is TGCGCCAGCAGCGGGGGGACAGTTGGAAACACCATATATTTT. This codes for CASSGGTVGNTIYF.

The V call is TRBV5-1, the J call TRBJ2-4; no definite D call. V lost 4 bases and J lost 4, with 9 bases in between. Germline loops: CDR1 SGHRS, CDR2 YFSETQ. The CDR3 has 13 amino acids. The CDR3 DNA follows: TGCGCCAGCAGCCCACCAGGAAAAAACATTCAGTACTTC. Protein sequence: CASSPPGKNIQYF.

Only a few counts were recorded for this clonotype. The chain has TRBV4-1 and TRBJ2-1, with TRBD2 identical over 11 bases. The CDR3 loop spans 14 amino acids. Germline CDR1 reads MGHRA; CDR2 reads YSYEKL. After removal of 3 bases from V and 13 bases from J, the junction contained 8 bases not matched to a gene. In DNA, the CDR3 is TGCGCCAGCAGCCAGCTCCTAGCGGGGGGTCGACAGTTCTTC. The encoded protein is CASSQLLAGGRQFF.

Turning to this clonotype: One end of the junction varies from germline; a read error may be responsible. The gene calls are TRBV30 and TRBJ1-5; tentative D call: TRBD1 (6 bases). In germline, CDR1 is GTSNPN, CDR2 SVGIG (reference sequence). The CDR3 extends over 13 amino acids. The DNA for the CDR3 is TGTGCCTGGAACCAGGGGATAAATCAGCCCCAGCAATTT. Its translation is CAWNQGINQPQQF. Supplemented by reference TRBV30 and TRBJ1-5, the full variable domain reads SQTIHQWPATLVQPVGSPLSLECTVEGTSNPNLYWYRQAAGRGLQLLFYSVGIGQISSEVPQNLSASRPQDRQFILSSKKLLLSDSGFYLCAWNQGINQPQQFGDGTRLSIL.

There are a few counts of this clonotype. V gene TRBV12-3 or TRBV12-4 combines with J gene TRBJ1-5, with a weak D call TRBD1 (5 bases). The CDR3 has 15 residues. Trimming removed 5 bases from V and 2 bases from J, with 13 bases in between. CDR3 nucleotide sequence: TGTGCCAGCAGTACATGGGGGGGTGGCAATCAGCCCCAGCATTTT. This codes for CASSTWGGGNQPQHF.

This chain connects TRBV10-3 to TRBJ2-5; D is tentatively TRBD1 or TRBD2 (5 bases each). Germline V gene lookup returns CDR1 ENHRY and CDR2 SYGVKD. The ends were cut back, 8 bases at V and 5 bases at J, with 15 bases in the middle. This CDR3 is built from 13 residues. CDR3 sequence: CAIGGDRTETQYF. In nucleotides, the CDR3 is TGTGCCATCGGGGGAGATCGAACGGAGACCCAGTACTTC.